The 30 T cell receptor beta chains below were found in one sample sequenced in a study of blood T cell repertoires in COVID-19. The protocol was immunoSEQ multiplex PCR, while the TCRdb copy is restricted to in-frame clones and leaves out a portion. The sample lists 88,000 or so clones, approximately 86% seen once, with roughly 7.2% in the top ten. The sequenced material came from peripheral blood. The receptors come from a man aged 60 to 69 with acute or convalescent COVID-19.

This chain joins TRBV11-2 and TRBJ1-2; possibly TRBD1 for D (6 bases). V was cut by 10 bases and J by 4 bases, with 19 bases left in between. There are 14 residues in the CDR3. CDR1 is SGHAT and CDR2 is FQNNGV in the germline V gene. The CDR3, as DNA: TGTGCCATGGCACTCCCCGGGACATCCTATGGCTACACCTTC. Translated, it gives CAMALPGTSYGYTF.

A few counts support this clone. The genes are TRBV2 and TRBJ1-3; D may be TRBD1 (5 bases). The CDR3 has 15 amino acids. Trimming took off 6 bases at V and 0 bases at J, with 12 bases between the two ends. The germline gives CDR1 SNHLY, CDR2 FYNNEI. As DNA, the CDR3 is TGTGCCAGCAGGCCACAGGCGAGCTCTGGAAACACCATATATTTT. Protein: CASRPQASSGNTIYF.

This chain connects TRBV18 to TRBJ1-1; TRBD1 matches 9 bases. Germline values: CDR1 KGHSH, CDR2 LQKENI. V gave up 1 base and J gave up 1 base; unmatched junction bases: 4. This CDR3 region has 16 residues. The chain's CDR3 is CASSPRDRVGNTEAFF. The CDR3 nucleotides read TGTGCCAGCTCACCACGGGACAGGGTTGGGAACACTGAAGCTTTCTTT.

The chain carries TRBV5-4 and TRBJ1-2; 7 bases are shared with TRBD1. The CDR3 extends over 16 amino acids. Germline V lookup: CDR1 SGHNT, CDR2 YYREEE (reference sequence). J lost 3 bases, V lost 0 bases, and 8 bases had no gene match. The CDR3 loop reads CASSLGEGTGDYGYTF. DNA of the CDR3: TGTGCCAGCAGCTTGGGAGAGGGAACAGGGGACTATGGCTACACCTTC.

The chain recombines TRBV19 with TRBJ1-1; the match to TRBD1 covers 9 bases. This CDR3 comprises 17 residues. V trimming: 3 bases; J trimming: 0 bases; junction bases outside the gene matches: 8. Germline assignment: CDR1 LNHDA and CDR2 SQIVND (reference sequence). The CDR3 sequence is CASSMIGTGYMNTEAFF. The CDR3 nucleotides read TGTGCCAGTAGTATGATCGGGACAGGGTACATGAACACTGAAGCTTTCTTT.

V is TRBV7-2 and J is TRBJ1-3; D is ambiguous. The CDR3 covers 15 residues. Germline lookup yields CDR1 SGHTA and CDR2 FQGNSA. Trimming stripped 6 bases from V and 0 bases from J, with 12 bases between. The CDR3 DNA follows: TGTGCCAGCAGTCCAATGCGGGGCTCTGGAAACACCATATATTTT. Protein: CASSPMRGSGNTIYF.

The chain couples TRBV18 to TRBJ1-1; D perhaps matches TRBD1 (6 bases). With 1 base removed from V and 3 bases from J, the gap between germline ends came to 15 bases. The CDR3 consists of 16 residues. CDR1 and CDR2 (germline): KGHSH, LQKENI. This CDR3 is CASSPLPQGQDTEAFF. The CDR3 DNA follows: TGTGCCAGCTCACCACTCCCCCAGGGGCAGGACACTGAAGCTTTCTTT.

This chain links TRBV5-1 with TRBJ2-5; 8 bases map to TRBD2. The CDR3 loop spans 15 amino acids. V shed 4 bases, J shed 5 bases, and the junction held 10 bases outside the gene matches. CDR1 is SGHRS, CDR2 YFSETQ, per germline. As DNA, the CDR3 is TGCGCCAGCAGCCTATCCAGCGGGAGTGTGGAGACCCAGTACTTC. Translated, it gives CASSLSSGSVETQYF.

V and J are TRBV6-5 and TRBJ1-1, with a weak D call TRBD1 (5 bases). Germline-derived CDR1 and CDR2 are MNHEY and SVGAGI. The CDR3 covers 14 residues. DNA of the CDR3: TGTGTCGTTGGGGTGACAGTTTCTAACACTGAAGCTTTCTTT. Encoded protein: CVVGVTVSNTEAFF.

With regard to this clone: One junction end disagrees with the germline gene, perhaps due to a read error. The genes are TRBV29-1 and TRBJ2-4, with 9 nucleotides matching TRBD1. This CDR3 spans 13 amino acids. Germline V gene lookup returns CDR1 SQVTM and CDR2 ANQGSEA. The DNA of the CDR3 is TGCAGCGTCGAAGACAGGGGGAAAAACATTCAGTACTTC. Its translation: CSVEDRGKNIQYF.

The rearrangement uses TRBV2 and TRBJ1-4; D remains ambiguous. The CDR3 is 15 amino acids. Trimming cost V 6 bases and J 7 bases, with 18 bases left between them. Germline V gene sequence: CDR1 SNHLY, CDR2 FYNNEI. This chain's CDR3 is CASRERNLVGEKLFF. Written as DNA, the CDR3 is TGTGCCAGCAGGGAAAGGAACCTAGTGGGTGAAAAACTGTTTTTT.

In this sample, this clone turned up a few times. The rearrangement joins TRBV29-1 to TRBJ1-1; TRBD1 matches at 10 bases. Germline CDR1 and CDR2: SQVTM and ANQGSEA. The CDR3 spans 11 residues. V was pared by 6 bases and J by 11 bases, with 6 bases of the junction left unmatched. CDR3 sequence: CSVDPGQGAFF. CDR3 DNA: TGCAGCGTAGACCCGGGACAGGGGGCTTTCTTT.

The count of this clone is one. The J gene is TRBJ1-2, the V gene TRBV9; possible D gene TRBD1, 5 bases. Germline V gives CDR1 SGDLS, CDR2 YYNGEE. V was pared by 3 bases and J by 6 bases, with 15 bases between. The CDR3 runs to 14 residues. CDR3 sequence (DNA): TGTGCCAGCAGCGGGGGACGGGAGCTAGATGGCTACACCTTC. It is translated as CASSGGRELDGYTF.

The CDR3 bases are TGTGCCAGCAGCGCTCCGGGACAGGCCTACGAGCAGTACTTC. Amino acids: CASSAPGQAYEQYF. The chain recombines TRBV7-9 with TRBJ2-7; 8 nucleotides line up with TRBD1. Trimming took 5 bases from V and 2 from J; bases not matched to a gene: 5. The CDR3 has 14 amino acids. CDR1 and CDR2 from the germline V gene are SEHNR and FQNEAQ (reference sequence).

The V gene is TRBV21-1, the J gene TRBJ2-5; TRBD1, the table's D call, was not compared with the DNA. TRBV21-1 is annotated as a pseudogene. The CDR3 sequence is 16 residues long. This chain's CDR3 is CASNKESLGAQETQYF. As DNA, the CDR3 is TGTGCCAGCAACAAAGAATCCTTAGGGGCTCAAGAGACCCAGTACTTC.

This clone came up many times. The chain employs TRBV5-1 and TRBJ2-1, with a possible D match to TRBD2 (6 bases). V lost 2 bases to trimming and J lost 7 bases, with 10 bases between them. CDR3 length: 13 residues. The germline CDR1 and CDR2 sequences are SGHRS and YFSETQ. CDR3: CASSLRGNNEQFF. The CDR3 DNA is TGCGCCAGCAGCTTACGGGGGAATAATGAGCAGTTCTTC.

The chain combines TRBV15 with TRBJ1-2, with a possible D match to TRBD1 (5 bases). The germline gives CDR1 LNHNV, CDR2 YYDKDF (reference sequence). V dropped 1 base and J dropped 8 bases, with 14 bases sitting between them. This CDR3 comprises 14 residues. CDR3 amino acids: CATSRGQGSEGYTF. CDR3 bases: TGTGCCACCAGCAGAGGGCAGGGAAGTGAAGGCTACACCTTC.

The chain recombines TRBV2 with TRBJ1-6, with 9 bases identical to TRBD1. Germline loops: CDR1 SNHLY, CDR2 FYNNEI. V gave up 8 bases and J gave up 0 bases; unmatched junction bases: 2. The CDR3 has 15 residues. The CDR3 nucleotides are TGTGCCAGCGGACAGGGGAGCTCCTATAATTCACCCCTCCACTTT. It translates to CASGQGSSYNSPLHF.

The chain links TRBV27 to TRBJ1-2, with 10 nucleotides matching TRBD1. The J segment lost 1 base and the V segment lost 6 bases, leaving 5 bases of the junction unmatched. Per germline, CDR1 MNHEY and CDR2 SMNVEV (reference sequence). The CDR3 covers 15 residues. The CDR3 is CASRRQGALNYGYTF. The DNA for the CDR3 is TGTGCCAGCAGGAGACAGGGGGCCCTTAACTATGGCTACACCTTC.

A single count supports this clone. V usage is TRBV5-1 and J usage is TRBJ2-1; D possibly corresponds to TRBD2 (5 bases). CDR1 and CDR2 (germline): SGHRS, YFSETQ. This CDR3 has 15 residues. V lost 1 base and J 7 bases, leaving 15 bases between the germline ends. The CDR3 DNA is TGCGCCAGCAGCTTGTCTGGGAGCGTGGGAAATGAGCAGTTCTTC. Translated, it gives CASSLSGSVGNEQFF.

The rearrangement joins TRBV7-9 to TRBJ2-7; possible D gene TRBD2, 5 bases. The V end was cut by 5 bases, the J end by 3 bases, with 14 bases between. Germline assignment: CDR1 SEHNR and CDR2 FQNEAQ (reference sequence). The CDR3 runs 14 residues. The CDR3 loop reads CASSPGMSLYEQYF. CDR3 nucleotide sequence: TGTGCCAGCAGCCCCGGGATGTCGCTCTACGAGCAGTACTTC.

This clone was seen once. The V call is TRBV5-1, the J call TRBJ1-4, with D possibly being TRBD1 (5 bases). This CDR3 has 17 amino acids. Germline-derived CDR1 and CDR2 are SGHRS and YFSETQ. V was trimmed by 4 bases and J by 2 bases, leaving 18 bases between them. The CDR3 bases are TGCGCCAGCAGCGTAGATATCATCGGGGGTACTAATGAAAAACTGTTTTTT. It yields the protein CASSVDIIGGTNEKLFF.

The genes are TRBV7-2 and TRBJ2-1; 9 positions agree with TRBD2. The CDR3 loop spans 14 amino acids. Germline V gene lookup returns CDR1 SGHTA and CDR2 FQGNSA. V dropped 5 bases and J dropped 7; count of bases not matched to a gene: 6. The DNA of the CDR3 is TGTGCCAGCAGCGCCCAGCGGGGGGCAAATGAGCAGTTCTTC. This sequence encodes CASSAQRGANEQFF.

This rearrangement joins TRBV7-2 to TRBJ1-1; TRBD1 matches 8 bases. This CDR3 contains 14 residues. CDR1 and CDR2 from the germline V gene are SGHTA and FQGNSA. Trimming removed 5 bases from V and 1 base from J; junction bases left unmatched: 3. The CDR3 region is CASSMGQANTEAFF. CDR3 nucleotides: TGTGCCAGCAGCATGGGACAGGCGAACACTGAAGCTTTCTTT.

The CDR3 coding sequence is TGTGCCAGCTCACCACCGATGGGGCGCGAGCAGTACTTC. Translation: CASSPPMGREQYF. The V and J genes are TRBV18 and TRBJ2-7, with D possibly TRBD1 on 5 matching bases. Germline V gene sequence: CDR1 KGHSH, CDR2 LQKENI. The V end lost 0 bases, the J end lost 6 bases, and 9 bases lay between the germline ends. The CDR3 is made up of 13 amino acids.

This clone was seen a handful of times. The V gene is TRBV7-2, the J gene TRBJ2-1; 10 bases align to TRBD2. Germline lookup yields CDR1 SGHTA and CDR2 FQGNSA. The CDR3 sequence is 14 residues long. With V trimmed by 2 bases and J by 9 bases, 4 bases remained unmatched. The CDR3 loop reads CASSLSGGAREQFF. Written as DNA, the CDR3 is TGTGCCAGCAGCTTAAGCGGGGGGGCCCGTGAGCAGTTCTTC.

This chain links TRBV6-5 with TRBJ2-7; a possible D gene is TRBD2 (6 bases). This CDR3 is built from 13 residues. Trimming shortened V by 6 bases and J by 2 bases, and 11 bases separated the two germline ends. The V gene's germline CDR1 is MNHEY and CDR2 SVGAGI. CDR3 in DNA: TGTGCCAGCAGCCCGGGGGTAACCTACGAGCAGTACTTC. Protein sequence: CASSPGVTYEQYF.

Here the CDR3 reads CASSLGTGVGYGYTF. For the CDR3, the DNA is TGTGCCAGCAGTTTGGGGACAGGTGTGGGCTATGGCTACACCTTC. This chain connects TRBV27 to TRBJ1-2; 8 positions match TRBD1. Trimming removed 3 bases from V and 4 bases from J; junction bases left unmatched: 7. Germline CDR1 is MNHEY and CDR2 is SMNVEV (reference sequence). This CDR3 region has 15 residues.

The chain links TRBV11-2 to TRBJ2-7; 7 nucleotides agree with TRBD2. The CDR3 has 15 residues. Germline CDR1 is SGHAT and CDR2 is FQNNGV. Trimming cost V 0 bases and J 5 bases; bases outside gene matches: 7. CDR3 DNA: TGTGCCAGCAGCTTAGAGGGCCGGGGGGTCCACGAGCAGTACTTC. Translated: CASSLEGRGVHEQYF.

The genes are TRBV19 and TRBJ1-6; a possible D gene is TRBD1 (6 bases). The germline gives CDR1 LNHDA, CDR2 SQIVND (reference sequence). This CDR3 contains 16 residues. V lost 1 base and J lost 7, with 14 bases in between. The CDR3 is CASSIGAGAKNSPLHF. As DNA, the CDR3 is TGTGCCAGTAGTATAGGAGCAGGGGCCAAAAATTCACCCCTCCACTTT.